Below, 26 T cell receptor beta chains from the same sample are listed, as sequenced in a study of T cells in Graves' hyperthyroidism and ophthalmopathy. Researchers took RNA transcripts and amplified the TCR beta CDR3 regions from them. The HTBI primer set was used in a first-round RT-PCR of the TCR CDR3. One entry per CDR3 protein results from TCRdb running MiXCR on the multiplex PCR reads. The table includes fewer than 450,000 distinct CDR3 sequences, nearly 15% detected once. Sequences were obtained from blood. The source is a woman aged 60 to 75 with Graves' ophthalmopathy.

The chain combines TRBV20-1 with TRBJ1-4; D gene uncertain. This CDR3 is built from 11 residues. The ends were cut back, 1 base at V and 8 bases at J, with 5 bases in the middle. Germline V gene data show CDR1 as DFQATT and CDR2 as SNEGSKA (reference sequence). CDR3 in DNA: TGCAGTGCTAGAGTCGGGGAAAAACTGTTTTTT. It yields the protein CSARVGEKLFF.

This clonotype was observed many times. This sequence joins TRBV7-3 and TRBJ1-5, with D hard to call. Germline lookup yields CDR1 SGHTA and CDR2 FQGTGA. Between the trimmed V and J ends, which lost 5 bases and 0 bases, there was a span of 17 bases. This CDR3 is built from 17 residues. CDR3 DNA sequence: TGTGCCAGCAGCCGTAACCGGACGACATATAGCAATCAGCCCCAGCATTTT. Translated: CASSRNRTTYSNQPQHF.

This clonotype was seen many times. The rearrangement links TRBV27 to TRBJ2-1, with 10 bases matching TRBD1. J gave up 3 bases and V 4 bases, and 9 bases lay outside the gene matches. The CDR3 runs to 17 residues. CDR1 is MNHEY, CDR2 SMNVEV, per germline (reference sequence). As DNA, the CDR3 is TGTGCCAGCAGTTCCCGGGACAGGGGTATTGTCTACAATGAGCAGTTCTTC. This sequence encodes CASSSRDRGIVYNEQFF.

This clonotype has at least ten counts. This chain links TRBV28 with TRBJ2-1; D is possibly TRBD2 (7 bases). The ends were cut back, 1 base at V and 0 bases at J, with 13 bases in the middle. CDR1 is MDHEN and CDR2 is SYDVKM in the germline V gene. This CDR3 has 17 amino acids. The CDR3 sequence: CASSLSGGRFSYNEQFF. The CDR3 coding sequence is TGTGCCAGCAGTTTATCCGGGGGGCGGTTCTCCTACAATGAGCAGTTCTTC. The full variable domain, rest sourced from reference TRBV28 and TRBJ2-1, is DVKVTQSSRYLVKRTGEKVFLECVQDMDHENMFWYRQDPGLGLRLIYFSYDVKMKEKGDIPEGYSVSREKKERFSLILESASTNQTSMYLCASSLSGGRFSYNEQFFGPGTRLTVL.

This clonotype was counted many times. The rearrangement uses TRBV20-1 and TRBJ2-2; a weak D match, TRBD2 (5 bases). Germline loops: CDR1 DFQATT, CDR2 SNEGSKA (reference sequence). There are 14 residues in the CDR3. The ends were cut back, 1 base at V and 7 bases at J, with 13 bases in the middle. CDR3 sequence (DNA): TGCAGTGCTAGAGGTGGGAGAAGTTTCGGGGAGCTGTTTTTT. Translation gives CSARGGRSFGELFF.

The gene calls are TRBV15 and TRBJ1-5; the D gene is possibly TRBD1 (6 bases). CDR3 size: 14 residues. Germline values: CDR1 LNHNV, CDR2 YYDKDF (reference sequence). Trimming took 2 bases from V and 3 from J, leaving 8 bases between them. CDR3 residues: CATSRQGHNQPQHF. DNA for the CDR3: TGTGCCACCAGCAGACAGGGGCACAATCAGCCCCAGCATTTT.

The V and J genes are TRBV28 and TRBJ2-1; D may correspond to TRBD1 or TRBD2 (6 bases each). Germline V gives CDR1 MDHEN, CDR2 SYDVKM. Trimming stripped 3 bases from V and 14 bases from J, with 20 bases between. The CDR3 covers 14 residues. CDR3 amino acids: CASSFGQRSGGEFF. Written as DNA, the CDR3 is TGTGCCAGCAGTTTCGGACAGAGAAGCGGCGGGGAGTTCTTC.

The table lists this clonotype with many counts. The chain couples TRBV6-1 to TRBJ2-1, with D unresolved. The CDR3 has 18 residues. Per germline, CDR1 MNHNS and CDR2 SASEGT. V lost 5 bases, J lost 6 bases, and 26 bases lay in between. Here the CDR3 DNA reads TGTGCCAGCAGTTATGCGGATTGGCGTACGAAGAGTGGCAATGAGCAGTTCTTC. This gives the protein CASSYADWRTKSGNEQFF.

This clonotype was counted a few times. The chain is built from TRBV6-2 or TRBV6-3 and TRBJ2-5; D might be TRBD2 (5 bases). This CDR3 spans 12 amino acids. V gave up 10 bases and J gave up 6 bases, with 15 bases separating them. Germline CDR1 MNHEY, CDR2 SVGEGT. CDR3 DNA: TGTGCCATCCGAACTAGGAGGAAGACCCAGTACTTC. The encoded protein is CAIRTRRKTQYF.

This clonotype occurred a few times. This chain connects TRBV5-1 to TRBJ2-5; D could derive from TRBD1 or TRBD2 (6 bases each). The CDR3 has 15 residues. Trimming stripped 5 bases from V and 1 base from J, with 15 bases between. From germline, CDR1 is SGHRS and CDR2 YFSETQ. As DNA, the CDR3 is TGCGCCAGCAGGTTTCTAGGGGGGACCCAAGAGACCCAGTACTTC. Amino acid sequence: CASRFLGGTQETQYF.

Concerning this clonotype: A much larger clone is a single base away; this may be a read error. The CDR3 coding sequence is TGTGCCAGCAGCCAACCCAGGGCTGCTAACTATGGCTACACCTTC. Translating it yields CASSQPRAANYGYTF. The V gene is TRBV3-1, the J gene TRBJ1-2, with D maybe TRBD1 (5 bases). The germline V gene has CDR1 LGHDT and CDR2 YNNKEL (reference sequence). CDR3 length equals 15 residues. Trimming took off 2 bases at V and 0 bases at J, with 10 bases between the two ends.

This clonotype appeared many times. The rearrangement uses TRBV20-1 and TRBJ2-1; D gene ambiguous. With 3 bases removed from V and 9 bases from J, the gap between germline ends came to 9 bases. The CDR3 sequence is 11 residues long. Germline CDR1 DFQATT, CDR2 SNEGSKA (reference sequence). CDR3 DNA: TGCAGTGCTAGTGTCCTGGGTGAGCAGTTCTTC. Encoded protein: CSASVLGEQFF.

In this sample, this clonotype turned up many times. J is TRBJ2-4 and V is TRBV12-3 or TRBV12-4; TRBD2 aligns across 8 bases. Trimming cost V 1 base and J 8 bases; bases outside gene matches: 7. This CDR3 is 15 amino acids long. DNA for the CDR3: TGTGCCAGCAGTTTAGGCGACCCGGGACTAGACATTCAGTACTTC. It yields the protein CASSLGDPGLDIQYF.

This clonotype was seen ten or more times. V gene TRBV11-3 combines with J gene TRBJ2-1; 9 bases are a match to TRBD2. In germline, CDR1 is SGHNT, CDR2 YENEEA. Trimming took 5 bases from V and 3 from J; bases not matched to a gene: 2. The CDR3 spans 14 residues. CDR3 bases: TGTGCCAGCAGCGCTAGCGGGAACTACAATGAGCAGTTCTTC. Amino acids: CASSASGNYNEQFF. Full variable domain (outside the CDR3, taken from reference TRBV11-3 and TRBJ2-1): EAGVVQSPRYKIIEKKQPVAFWCNPISGHNTLYWYLQNLGQGPELLIRYENEEAVDDSQLPKDRFSAERLKGVDSTLKIQPAELGDSAVYLCASSASGNYNEQFFGPGTRLTVL.

This clonotype appeared many times. The V and J genes are TRBV20-1 and TRBJ2-3, with 8 bases lining up with TRBD2. CDR3 size: 17 residues. Germline V gene data show CDR1 as DFQATT and CDR2 as SNEGSKA (reference sequence). V was clipped by 0 bases and J by 1 base; unmatched bases: 9. CDR3 protein: CSARDGGTRRGTDTQYF. CDR3 sequence (DNA): TGCAGTGCTAGAGATGGGGGGACTAGGAGGGGCACAGATACGCAGTATTTT.

There are a few counts of this clonotype. The J gene is TRBJ2-7, the V gene TRBV27; 10 nucleotides align to TRBD2. The J segment lost 2 bases and the V segment lost 5 bases, leaving 12 bases of the junction unmatched. The V gene's germline CDR1 is MNHEY and CDR2 SMNVEV (reference sequence). The length of the CDR3 is 17 residues. The CDR3, as DNA: TGTGCCAGCAGTCCCTCCTCAAACGGACTAGCGGCCTACGAGCAGTACTTC. Translating gives CASSPSSNGLAAYEQYF.

This clonotype was detected ten times or more. The gene calls are TRBV27 and TRBJ2-2; 10 bases map to TRBD1. Germline V CDR1 and CDR2: MNHEY, SMNVEV (reference sequence). This CDR3 has 16 amino acids. V lost 7 bases, J lost 8 bases, and 13 bases stayed unmatched. The DNA for the CDR3 is TGTGCCAGCACTCCAGCTGACAGGGGGCTTAGAGGGGAGCTGTTTTTT. This codes for CASTPADRGLRGELFF.

This clonotype has at least ten counts. The chain combines TRBV5-5 with TRBJ2-5, with a possible D match to TRBD1 (6 bases). This CDR3 contains 13 residues. V dropped 3 bases and J dropped 6 bases, with 12 bases sitting between them. The germline CDR1 and CDR2 sequences are SGHKS and YYEKEE (reference sequence). This chain's CDR3 is CASSSGDEKTQYF. CDR3 nucleotides: TGTGCCAGCAGCTCAGGGGATGAGAAGACCCAGTACTTC.

A remark on this clonotype: This may come from a read error, since a much larger clone is one base off. V gene TRBV24-1 combines with J gene TRBJ2-5, with D possibly matching TRBD1 (5 bases). The CDR3 loop spans 14 amino acids. Germline V CDR1 and CDR2: KGHDR, SFDVKD. Here the CDR3 reads CATSEPGSQGTQYF. Written as DNA, the CDR3 is TGTGCCACCAGTGAGCCAGGGTCACAAGGGACCCAGTACTTC.

The V call is TRBV30, the J call TRBJ1-3; TRBD1 might be the D (5 bases). The CDR3 extends over 14 amino acids. Looked up from germline, CDR1 is GTSNPN and CDR2 is SVGIG (reference sequence). Between the trimmed V and J ends, which lost 4 bases and 0 bases, there was a span of 10 bases. CDR3 loop: CAWKTRVSGNTIYF. The CDR3 nucleotides read TGTGCCTGGAAGACCAGGGTCTCTGGAAACACCATATATTTT.

There are a few counts of this clonotype. The chain combines TRBV3-1 with TRBJ1-1; D unclear. CDR3 length: 13 residues. V was pared by 5 bases and J by 1 base, with 8 bases between. CDR1 LGHDT and CDR2 YNNKEL come from the germline V gene (reference sequence). The CDR3 region is CASSSRQNTEAFF. The CDR3 nucleotides read TGTGCCAGCAGCAGCCGACAGAACACTGAAGCTTTCTTT. The entire variable domain, with the rest obtained from reference TRBV3-1 and TRBJ1-1, is as follows: DTAVSQTPKYLVTQMGNDKSIKCEQNLGHDTMYWYKQDSKKFLKIMFSYNNKELIINETVPNRFSPKSPDKAHLNLHINSLELGDSAVYFCASSSRQNTEAFFGQGTRLTVV.

This clonotype was counted between two and nine times. The chain recombines TRBV5-1 with TRBJ2-6, with D possibly being TRBD2 (5 bases). The V gene's germline CDR1 is SGHRS and CDR2 YFSETQ. This CDR3 is 16 amino acids long. V gave up 4 bases and J gave up 0 bases, with 11 bases separating them. The CDR3 region has the DNA TGCGCCAGCAGCCACGGACGGGGCTCTGGGGCCAACGTCCTGACTTTC. Protein: CASSHGRGSGANVLTF.

V is TRBV4-1 and J is TRBJ2-5; 8 bases are shared with TRBD2. This CDR3 has 15 amino acids. J lost 5 bases, V lost 5 bases, and 10 bases had no gene match. The germline V gene encodes CDR1 MGHRA and CDR2 YSYEKL. This CDR3 reads CASSTQGLDMETQYF. In nucleotides, the CDR3 is TGCGCCAGCAGCACCCAGGGACTAGACATGGAGACCCAGTACTTC.

This clonotype came up many times. The chain uses TRBV30 and TRBJ1-1, with 11 bases aligning to TRBD1. CDR3 length: 13 amino acids. Trimming at V came to 3 bases and at J to 5 bases, leaving 2 bases not matched to a gene. Germline V CDR1 and CDR2: GTSNPN, SVGIG (reference sequence). CDR3 sequence (DNA): TGTGCCTGGAGGGGGACAGGGGGAACTGAAGCTTTCTTT. This encodes CAWRGTGGTEAFF.

This clonotype was detected only a few times. With a much larger clone just one base away, this may be a read error. The CDR3 sequence is CSASARETRYF. CDR3 bases: TGCAGTGCTAGCGCGCGTGAGACCCGGTACTTC. This chain uses TRBV20-1 with TRBJ2-5; unclear D gene. The CDR3 has 11 residues. CDR1 is DFQATT and CDR2 is SNEGSKA in the germline V gene (reference sequence).

This clonotype was counted at least ten times. This chain connects TRBV20-1 to TRBJ2-1; D gene ambiguous. The ends were cut back, 5 bases at V and 9 bases at J, with 14 bases in the middle. This CDR3 comprises 12 residues. Germline-derived CDR1 and CDR2 are DFQATT and SNEGSKA (reference sequence). CDR3 in DNA: TGCAGTGCTCGGGCTAGTTACGGTGAGCAGTTCTTC. Protein: CSARASYGEQFF.